This TCR beta chain was sequenced during a study of cytomegalovirus exposure and HLA in healthy donors. Looking at the study overall: Unique TCRs numbering some 77 million, obtained from HLA-typed donors, made up an early data release. Findings and caveats of the study: For most TCR beta V segments, an earlier analysis put the productive rate at about 87% or about 30% of the time.

The PCR ran on 60 Vbeta and 13 Jbeta primers. Assay used: immunoSEQ multiplex PCR; TCRdb lists only in-frame clones, some missing. The sample contains 210,000 or so clones, 70% to 80% of which appear only once. On this clone itself: Its matching antigen is unknown.

The CDR3 totals 15 residues. In germline, CDR1 is SGHDN, CDR2 FVKESK. V shed 2 bases and J shed 4 bases, with 9 bases lying between them. Sample: PBMCs. The chain is built from TRBV14 and TRBJ1-6; D is ambiguous. This clonotype was sampled from a girl aged 2 to 9 in good health and CMV-seronegative. In nucleotides, the CDR3 is TGTGCCAGCAGCCAAATACCAGGATATAATTCACCCCTCCACTTT. As protein: CASSQIPGYNSPLHF.